One sample yielded the 15 T cell receptor beta chains listed below, sequenced in a study of early T cells in non-severe SARS-CoV-2 infection. TCRdb re-called the 5' RACE reads with MiXCR, one entry per CDR3 protein. Altogether just over 70,000 distinct CDR3 sequences are present, approximately 13% being singletons, with the ten largest covering about 1.3%. Source material: whole blood. The receptors derive from an adult who was a healthcare worker with PCR-confirmed SARS-CoV-2 infection or an uninfected control (not recorded which).

This clonotype was observed at least ten times. The CDR3 region has the DNA TGTGCCAGCAGCTTAGTACCACTCCTTATGGGACAGGTGATTGGCTACACCTTC. Translation: CASSLVPLLMGQVIGYTF. The chain uses TRBV11-2 and TRBJ1-2; 8 nucleotides line up with TRBD1. Looked up from germline, CDR1 is SGHAT and CDR2 is FQNNGV. The CDR3 loop spans 18 amino acids. V lost 1 base, J lost 7 bases, and 17 bases stayed unmatched.

This clonotype occurred many times. The chain combines TRBV7-2 with TRBJ2-1, with 9 positions matching TRBD2. The junction had 14 bases not matched to a gene; V was cut back by 6 bases and J by 8 bases. This CDR3 region has 16 residues. The V gene's germline CDR1 is SGHTA and CDR2 FQGNSA. The CDR3 is CASRTRAGGSSDEQFF. For the CDR3, the DNA is TGTGCCAGCAGAACGCGAGCGGGAGGTTCTTCGGATGAGCAGTTCTTC.

This chain connects TRBV5-1 to TRBJ2-3; D is unresolved. Trimming shortened V by 4 bases and J by 2 bases, and 11 bases separated the two germline ends. The CDR3 is made up of 14 amino acids. Germline-derived CDR1 and CDR2 are SGHRS and YFSETQ. This CDR3 reads CASSPERPTDTQYF. The CDR3 DNA follows: TGCGCCAGCAGCCCAGAAAGGCCCACAGATACGCAGTATTTT.

There are many counts of this clonotype. The chain links TRBV6-4 to TRBJ1-5; weak D call: TRBD1 (6 bases). This CDR3 spans 13 amino acids. From germline, CDR1 is MRHNA and CDR2 SNTAGT. V shed 6 bases and J shed 4 bases, with 10 bases lying between them. The CDR3 DNA sequence: TGTGCCAGCAGCGCAACAGGGAATCAGCCCCAGCATTTT. Amino acid sequence: CASSATGNQPQHF.

This clonotype was seen at least ten times. The genes are TRBV11-2 and TRBJ1-1; tentatively, D is TRBD1 (5 bases). The CDR3 has 15 residues. CDR1 and CDR2 (germline): SGHAT, FQNNGV. Trimming stripped 1 base from V and 2 bases from J, with 11 bases between. The CDR3 coding sequence is TGTGCCAGCAGCTTAGGATTGGGGGGAAACACTGAAGCTTTCTTT. As protein: CASSLGLGGNTEAFF.

This clonotype was seen repeatedly, ten times or more. This chain connects TRBV6-2 or TRBV6-3 to TRBJ2-1; no firm D call. The V gene's germline CDR1 is MNHEY and CDR2 SVGEGT. The CDR3 extends over 15 amino acids. V lost 0 bases and J lost 4, with 10 bases in between. The CDR3 is CASSYSGQAYNEQFF. CDR3 coding DNA: TGTGCCAGCAGTTACTCGGGCCAGGCGTACAATGAGCAGTTCTTC.

This clonotype appeared a few times. The rearrangement uses TRBV6-6 and TRBJ2-3; D unclear. The CDR3 is made up of 14 amino acids. V lost 2 bases and J lost 5, with 11 bases in between. Looked up from germline, CDR1 is MNHNY and CDR2 is SVGAGI (reference sequence). The CDR3 region is CASSYGSPGDTQYF. For the CDR3, the DNA is TGTGCCAGCAGTTACGGGTCACCAGGAGATACGCAGTATTTT.

This clonotype occurred many times. The V and J genes are TRBV7-6 and TRBJ2-1; D gene uncertain. V lost 2 bases and J 0 bases, leaving 2 bases between the germline ends. CDR3 length: 13 residues. Per the germline V gene, CDR1 is SGHVS and CDR2 is FNYEAQ. CDR3 coding DNA: TGTGCCAGCAGCTTACGCTCCTACAATGAGCAGTTCTTC. Protein sequence: CASSLRSYNEQFF.

In this sample, this clonotype turned up many times. This chain joins TRBV5-5 and TRBJ2-3; TRBD1 matches at 8 bases. Germline V gene lookup returns CDR1 SGHKS and CDR2 YYEKEE (reference sequence). The CDR3 covers 15 residues. Germline trimming cut 3 bases from V and 9 bases from J; bases unmatched to any gene: 12. The CDR3 DNA reads TGTGCCAGCAGCTCGCCGGGACAGGCTTGGGAGACGCAGTATTTT. Its translation is CASSSPGQAWETQYF.

This clonotype showed up many times. The J gene is TRBJ2-7, the V gene TRBV28; D is unresolved. The ends were cut back, 3 bases at V and 0 bases at J, with 6 bases in the middle. The CDR3 runs 13 residues. Germline V gene data show CDR1 as MDHEN and CDR2 as SYDVKM. As DNA, the CDR3 is TGTGCCAGCAGTTTCGGCCTCTCCTACGAGCAGTACTTC. Amino acid sequence: CASSFGLSYEQYF. The whole variable domain, filled in from reference TRBV28 and TRBJ2-7, reads DVKVTQSSRYLVKRTGEKVFLECVQDMDHENMFWYRQDPGLGLRLIYFSYDVKMKEKGDIPEGYSVSREKKERFSLILESASTNQTSMYLCASSFGLSYEQYFGPGTRLTVT.

The V and J genes are TRBV5-1 and TRBJ1-5, with D tentatively TRBD1 (6 bases). This CDR3 region has 15 residues. V was trimmed by 4 bases and J by 3 bases, leaving 14 bases between them. Germline V gene lookup returns CDR1 SGHRS and CDR2 YFSETQ. CDR3 nucleotides: TGCGCCAGCAGCCCTACGGCGGGGGCCAATCAGCCCCAGCATTTT. This gives the protein CASSPTAGANQPQHF.

This clonotype was picked up a small number of times. This chain's CDR3 is CSAWDRGGREQYF. CDR3 DNA: TGCAGTGCATGGGACAGGGGGGGTCGCGAGCAGTACTTC. J is TRBJ2-7 and V is TRBV20-1; 11 bases are shared with TRBD1. V shed 6 bases, J shed 6 bases, and the junction held 7 bases outside the gene matches. CDR1 is DFQATT and CDR2 is SNEGSKA in the germline V gene (reference sequence). This CDR3 has 13 amino acids.

This clonotype was found many times. The gene calls are TRBV6-2 or TRBV6-3 and TRBJ2-5; 7 bases agree with TRBD1. The CDR3 is 14 residues long. J gave up 7 bases and V 6 bases, and 11 bases lay outside the gene matches. From germline, CDR1 is MNHEY and CDR2 SVGEGT. CDR3 in DNA: TGTGCCAGCAGCCCGAACAGGGGCGGAGGGACCCAGTACTTC. Protein: CASSPNRGGGTQYF.

This clonotype was seen ten or more times. The gene calls are TRBV12-3 or TRBV12-4 and TRBJ1-1; 8 nucleotides line up with TRBD1. The CDR3 is made up of 11 amino acids. V shed 7 bases and J 10 bases; nucleotides not matched to a gene: 5. The CDR3 region has the DNA TGTGCCAGCACCTCAACAGGGGGAGCTTTCTTT. This sequence encodes CASTSTGGAFF.

This clonotype occurred many times. The rearrangement uses TRBV7-9 and TRBJ1-1; D is perhaps TRBD1 (6 bases). The CDR3 is made up of 14 amino acids. Germline lookup yields CDR1 SEHNR and CDR2 FQNEAQ (reference sequence). The ends were cut back, 5 bases at V and 1 base at J, with 11 bases in the middle. CDR3 sequence: CASSPGHQNTEAFF. The CDR3 DNA follows: TGTGCCAGCAGCCCGGGACACCAGAACACTGAAGCTTTCTTT.